What follows are 4 T cell receptor beta chains derived from one specimen sequenced in a study of cytomegalovirus exposure and HLA in healthy donors. 13 Jbeta primers and 60 Vbeta primers were used for the PCR. The assay was immunoSEQ multiplex PCR, and TCRdb's table has in-frame clones only and misses some. Of some 180,000 clones listed, about 9% are singletons. The sequenced material came from PBMCs. These receptors all stem from a woman aged 25-40 years in good health and CMV-seropositive.

The chain uses TRBV4-2 and TRBJ2-1; 11 bases agree with TRBD2. Germline assignment: CDR1 LGHNA and CDR2 YNFKEQ. CDR3 length: 14 amino acids. J lost 5 bases, V lost 6 bases, and 3 bases had no gene match. The CDR3 is CASRPLAGDNEQFF. The CDR3 bases are TGTGCCAGCAGACCACTAGCGGGGGACAATGAGCAGTTCTTC.

V usage is TRBV9 and J usage is TRBJ2-3, with a tentative D call TRBD1 (6 bases). CDR1 is SGDLS and CDR2 is YYNGEE in the germline V gene. V was clipped by 0 bases and J by 0 bases, with 14 bases between them. This CDR3 comprises 17 residues. The CDR3 region is CASSVGQVGASTDTQYF. CDR3 nucleotides: TGTGCCAGCAGCGTAGGTCAGGTGGGGGCTAGCACAGATACGCAGTATTTT.

This clone was detected only a few times. The V call is TRBV30, the J call TRBJ1-2; D gene ambiguous. Germline CDR1 is GTSNPN and CDR2 is SVGIG (reference sequence). The CDR3 is made up of 11 amino acids. Trimming removed 6 bases at V and 2 bases at J, with 7 bases between. CDR3 protein: CACEENYGYTF. DNA for the CDR3: TGTGCCTGTGAGGAAAACTATGGCTACACCTTC.

This clone was detected only a few times. This chain links TRBV6-5 with TRBJ1-1, with TRBD1 identical over 10 bases. The J segment lost 4 bases and the V segment lost 0 bases, leaving 5 bases of the junction unmatched. Germline-derived CDR1 and CDR2 are MNHEY and SVGAGI. The CDR3 is made up of 16 amino acids. CDR3 nucleotide sequence: TGTGCCAGCAGTTACTCCGGACAGGGGGGAATCACTGAAGCTTTCTTT. Its protein product is CASSYSGQGGITEAFF.